The next 29 T cell receptor beta chains were all read from a single sample in a study of blood T cells in healthy people across ages. Primed by a sample-barcoded 5' primer and a J-beta primer mix, a second PCR proceeded for about 6 to 11 cycles. TCRdb re-analysed the 5' RACE reads in MiXCR, keeping a single row per CDR3 protein. The sample shows more than 700,000 distinct CDR3 sequences, approximately 55% of them seen only once. Sequenced input: blood. These receptors were taken from a man at least 80 years old in good health.

This clonotype was seen a handful of times. The rearrangement uses TRBV28 and TRBJ2-7; 7 bases line up with TRBD1. The CDR3 is 15 residues long. CDR1 and CDR2 (germline): MDHEN, SYDVKM. V dropped 7 bases and J dropped 2; count of bases not matched to a gene: 11. The CDR3 loop reads CASIPTGTATYEQYF. The CDR3 DNA reads TGTGCCAGCATTCCGACCGGGACAGCCACCTACGAGCAGTACTTC.

This rearrangement joins TRBV30 to TRBJ1-5; no clear D gene. Trimming cost V 1 base and J 1 base, with 11 bases left between them. This CDR3 region has 15 residues. CDR1 and CDR2 from the germline V gene are GTSNPN and SVGIG (reference sequence). This CDR3 reads CAWSEALRSNQPQHF. The CDR3 DNA reads as TGTGCCTGGAGTGAGGCCTTAAGGAGCAATCAGCCCCAGCATTTT.

The chain uses TRBV3-1 and TRBJ1-2; D gene uncertain. Germline values: CDR1 LGHDT, CDR2 YNNKEL (reference sequence). This CDR3 region has 13 residues. V gave up 0 bases and J gave up 13 bases, with 15 bases separating them. The DNA for the CDR3 is TGTGCCAGCAGCCAAGAAGCTTGGAGAGAGAGCACCTTC. Its protein is CASSQEAWRESTF.

A few counts support this clonotype. The gene calls are TRBV4-2 and TRBJ1-2, with 9 bases lining up with TRBD1. The CDR3 sequence is 17 residues long. Germline CDR1 LGHNA, CDR2 YNFKEQ. The ends lost 3 bases at V and 3 bases at J; junction bases unmatched: 11. In DNA, the CDR3 is TGTGCCAGCAGCCATGCCCCTGGAGGGGACAGGGACTATGGCTACACCTTC. This codes for CASSHAPGGDRDYGYTF.

This chain connects TRBV15 to TRBJ2-7; the D gene is possibly TRBD1 (6 bases). The V end lost 3 bases, the J end lost 2 bases, and 14 bases lay between the germline ends. The CDR3 covers 15 residues. Germline CDR1 reads LNHNV; CDR2 reads YYDKDF (reference sequence). This CDR3 reads CATSSSDRSAYEQYF. CDR3 nucleotide sequence: TGTGCCACCAGCAGTTCAGACAGGAGTGCCTACGAGCAGTACTTC.

This clonotype was counted a few times. One base away lies a much larger clone, so this may be a sequencing read error. The chain has TRBV29-1 and TRBJ2-4; the D gene is possibly TRBD1 (6 bases). Deletions cut 1 base from V and 0 bases from J, with 10 bases between. The CDR3 contains 15 residues. Germline V CDR1 and CDR2: SQVTM, ANQGSEA. CDR3 nucleotides: TGCAGCGTTGAAGCCGCGGACAGAGCCAAAAACATTCAGTACTTC. Protein sequence: CSVEAADRAKNIQYF.

The rearrangement links TRBV5-1 to TRBJ2-7; D is tentatively TRBD1 or TRBD2 (6 bases each). Germline lookup yields CDR1 SGHRS and CDR2 YFSETQ. V lost 4 bases and J 6 bases, leaving 17 bases between the germline ends. CDR3 size: 14 residues. CDR3 in amino acids: CASSPSGALTEQYF. The CDR3 DNA is TGCGCCAGCAGCCCCTCGGGGGCATTGACCGAGCAGTACTTC.

Only a few counts were recorded for this clonotype. CDR3 nucleotides: TGCAGTGCTAGGGGGGTGATTTCCTACGAGCAGTACTTC. Amino acid sequence: CSARGVISYEQYF. The V call is TRBV20-1, the J call TRBJ2-7; TRBD1 or TRBD2 may be the D gene (5 bases each). Germline loops: CDR1 DFQATT, CDR2 SNEGSKA (reference sequence). The CDR3 sequence is 13 residues long. V shed 3 bases and J shed 1 base, with 10 bases lying between them.

This clonotype was seen a single time. The genes are TRBV6-1 and TRBJ1-2, with TRBD1 identical over 9 bases. The CDR3 runs to 16 residues. Per the germline V gene, CDR1 is MNHNS and CDR2 is SASEGT. Trimming cost V 6 bases and J 3 bases; bases outside gene matches: 11. CDR3 loop: CASSDLRTGEDYGYTF. The DNA of the CDR3 is TGTGCCAGCAGCGACCTACGGACAGGGGAGGACTATGGCTACACCTTC.

This clonotype was detected a few times. J is TRBJ2-7 and V is TRBV6-2 or TRBV6-3; D may be TRBD2 (6 bases). The CDR3 loop spans 12 amino acids. Germline V gene lookup returns CDR1 MNHEY and CDR2 SVGEGT. V lost 8 bases to trimming and J lost 5 bases, with 13 bases between them. In DNA, the CDR3 is TGTGCCAGCCCGCGGGGAGTGGACGAGCAGTACTTC. Its protein is CASPRGVDEQYF.

This clonotype was counted between two and nine times. The rearrangement joins TRBV20-1 to TRBJ1-5; TRBD1 agrees at 7 bases. There are 17 residues in the CDR3. V gave up 0 bases and J gave up 5 bases; unmatched junction bases: 13. Per the germline V gene, CDR1 is DFQATT and CDR2 is SNEGSKA (reference sequence). The CDR3: CSARDMRSGQIDQPQHF. CDR3 bases: TGCAGTGCTAGAGATATGAGGTCGGGACAGATCGATCAGCCCCAGCATTTT.

The chain carries TRBV3-1 and TRBJ1-5; D might be TRBD1 (5 bases). CDR1 is LGHDT, CDR2 YNNKEL, per germline (reference sequence). The length of the CDR3 is 16 residues. Trimming left V 2 bases short and J 1 base short, with 12 bases between. CDR3: CASSQLPGVSNQPQHF. In nucleotides, the CDR3 is TGTGCCAGCAGCCAACTACCGGGGGTGAGCAATCAGCCCCAGCATTTT.

The chain recombines TRBV2 with TRBJ1-5; weak D call: TRBD1 (6 bases). Germline loops: CDR1 SNHLY, CDR2 FYNNEI. CDR3 length: 15 amino acids. The V end was cut by 3 bases, the J end by 0 bases, with 9 bases between. In nucleotides, the CDR3 is TGTGCCAGCAGTGACAGGGGATATAGCAATCAGCCCCAGCATTTT. Its translation is CASSDRGYSNQPQHF.

The V call is TRBV28, the J call TRBJ2-7; 9 bases agree with TRBD1. CDR1 and CDR2 (germline): MDHEN, SYDVKM. The CDR3 is made up of 13 amino acids. The junction had 5 bases not matched to a gene; V was cut back by 7 bases and J by 4 bases. DNA of the CDR3: TGTGCCAGCACCTGGGACAGGGATTACGAGCAGTACTTC. This translates into CASTWDRDYEQYF. Full variable domain (rest looked up from reference TRBV28 and TRBJ2-7): DVKVTQSSRYLVKRTGEKVFLECVQDMDHENMFWYRQDPGLGLRLIYFSYDVKMKEKGDIPEGYSVSREKKERFSLILESASTNQTSMYLCASTWDRDYEQYFGPGTRLTVT.

This chain links TRBV28 with TRBJ1-4; D not resolved. The CDR3 runs 12 residues. Germline V lookup: CDR1 MDHEN, CDR2 SYDVKM. With 6 bases removed from V and 8 bases from J, the gap between germline ends came to 10 bases. As DNA, the CDR3 is TGTGCCAGCAGCCAGAGGAGGGAAAAACTGTTTTTT. It translates to CASSQRREKLFF.

V usage is TRBV6-5 and J usage is TRBJ1-4; 7 nucleotides align to TRBD1. The V segment lost 0 bases and the J segment 7 bases; nucleotides outside the gene matches: 11. This CDR3 region has 17 residues. Germline V gene data show CDR1 as MNHEY and CDR2 as SVGAGI. For the CDR3, the DNA is TGTGCCAGCAGTTACTCGGGGCCAGGGGGTCGCGGTGAAAAACTGTTTTTT. It is translated as CASSYSGPGGRGEKLFF.

The rearrangement joins TRBV7-8 to TRBJ2-5, with TRBD2 as a possible D gene (6 bases). The CDR3 runs to 16 residues. The V gene's germline CDR1 is SGHVS and CDR2 FQNEAQ. The ends were cut back, 5 bases at V and 3 bases at J, with 19 bases in the middle. CDR3 DNA sequence: TGTGCCAGCAGCGCCCGACTAGGGCTAGGCGAAGAGACCCAGTACTTC. This gives the protein CASSARLGLGEETQYF.

The chain carries TRBV20-1 and TRBJ2-1; D tentatively reads TRBD1 or TRBD2 (6 bases each). The ends were cut back, 5 bases at V and 4 bases at J, with 21 bases in the middle. The germline gives CDR1 DFQATT, CDR2 SNEGSKA (reference sequence). The CDR3 is 16 residues long. CDR3 protein: CSAPNPGDKIYNEQFF. The DNA of the CDR3 is TGCAGTGCTCCCAATCCGGGGGACAAGATTTACAATGAGCAGTTCTTC.

The sample holds a few counts of this clonotype. The chain employs TRBV3-1 and TRBJ2-3; 9 positions agree with TRBD2. J was trimmed by 5 bases and V by 5 bases; bases with no gene match: 8. The CDR3 consists of 15 residues. Germline V gene sequence: CDR1 LGHDT, CDR2 YNNKEL (reference sequence). The CDR3 region has the DNA TGTGCCAGCAGCGCTAGCGGAGCGGGGGGAGATACGCAGTATTTT. Translated, it gives CASSASGAGGDTQYF.

On this clonotype itself: The junction does not match germline at one end; this may be a read error. The chain links TRBV20-1 to TRBJ2-5; possible D gene TRBD2, 5 bases. The CDR3 is 14 residues long. Germline CDR1 DFQATT, CDR2 SNEGSKA (reference sequence). CDR3 nucleotides: TGCAGCGCTAGGAGGCCTGAAGGCCAAGAGACCCAGTACTTC. Amino acids: CSARRPEGQETQYF.

The chain couples TRBV4-2 to TRBJ1-1; a possible D gene is TRBD1 (5 bases). Germline V gene lookup returns CDR1 LGHNA and CDR2 YNFKEQ. This CDR3 is built from 16 residues. V was pared by 3 bases and J by 3 bases, with 17 bases between. The CDR3 DNA reads TGTGCCAGCAGCCAGGGGCAGGACTCTTACTACACTGAAGCTTTCTTT. This sequence encodes CASSQGQDSYYTEAFF.

The chain has TRBV7-2 and TRBJ1-2, with TRBD1 as a possible D gene (5 bases). Trimming took 3 bases from V and 8 from J, leaving 13 bases between them. The germline V gene encodes CDR1 SGHTA and CDR2 FQGNSA. The CDR3 is 13 residues long. CDR3: CASSLGPAGGYTF. CDR3 nucleotide sequence: TGTGCCAGCAGCTTGGGGCCTGCGGGGGGCTACACCTTC. Drawing the rest from reference TRBV7-2 and TRBJ1-2, the complete variable domain is GAGVSQSPSNKVTEKGKDVELRCDPISGHTALYWYRQSLGQGLEFLIYFQGNSAPDKSGLPSDRFSAERTGGSVSTLTIQRTQQEDSAVYLCASSLGPAGGYTFGSGTRLTVV.

The chain couples TRBV10-2 to TRBJ2-7; D gene ambiguous. CDR1 is WSHSY and CDR2 is SAAADI in the germline V gene. The ends were cut back, 2 bases at V and 2 bases at J, with 16 bases in the middle. The CDR3 sequence is 16 residues long. This CDR3 reads CASSEMADDPAYEQYF. The CDR3 DNA reads TGCGCCAGCAGTGAGATGGCAGACGATCCAGCCTACGAGCAGTACTTC.

The chain joins TRBV20-1 to TRBJ2-3, with D hard to call. Germline V gene sequence: CDR1 DFQATT, CDR2 SNEGSKA (reference sequence). This CDR3 comprises 14 residues. V lost 1 base and J 7 bases, leaving 15 bases between the germline ends. CDR3 protein: CSARVPVGPNTQYF. The CDR3 DNA reads as TGCAGTGCTAGAGTACCGGTTGGACCCAATACGCAGTATTTT.

The V gene is TRBV20-1, the J gene TRBJ2-3; 7 bases line up with TRBD1. Trimming removed 5 bases from V and 3 bases from J; junction bases left unmatched: 11. The CDR3 extends over 15 amino acids. Looked up from germline, CDR1 is DFQATT and CDR2 is SNEGSKA (reference sequence). Here the CDR3 DNA reads TGCAGTGCTGGGAGAGCAGGGGGTGGTACAGATACGCAGTATTTT. This encodes CSAGRAGGGTDTQYF.

V usage is TRBV7-9 and J usage is TRBJ2-6; TRBD1 matches at 8 bases. V was clipped by 9 bases and J by 0 bases; unmatched bases: 10. The length of the CDR3 is 17 residues. CDR1 is SEHNR, CDR2 FQNEAQ, per germline (reference sequence). Here the CDR3 reads CARRSGTGVSGANVLTF. The DNA of the CDR3 is TGTGCCAGAAGGTCCGGGACAGGAGTCTCTGGGGCCAACGTCCTGACTTTC.

J is TRBJ2-7 and V is TRBV13; TRBD1 aligns across 7 bases. With V trimmed by 5 bases and J by 3 bases, 10 bases remained unmatched. Germline values: CDR1 PRHDT, CDR2 FYEKMQ (reference sequence). This CDR3 contains 15 residues. The CDR3 nucleotides are TGTGCCAGCAGCCAATCCCGGGACAGACTCTACGAGCAGTACTTC. It encodes CASSQSRDRLYEQYF.

This clonotype occurred a few times. V usage is TRBV7-2 and J usage is TRBJ2-7; D might be TRBD1 or TRBD2, each matching 5 bases. Deletions cut 2 bases from V and 2 bases from J, with 10 bases between. This CDR3 contains 14 residues. Germline CDR1 is SGHTA and CDR2 is FQGNSA. CDR3 residues: CASSLHGAPYEQYF. CDR3 in DNA: TGTGCCAGCAGCTTACACGGGGCTCCCTACGAGCAGTACTTC. The complete variable domain, with remaining parts taken from reference TRBV7-2 and TRBJ2-7, reads GAGVSQSPSNKVTEKGKDVELRCDPISGHTALYWYRQSLGQGLEFLIYFQGNSAPDKSGLPSDRFSAERTGGSVSTLTIQRTQQEDSAVYLCASSLHGAPYEQYFGPGTRLTVT.

Concerning this clonotype itself: One junction end disagrees with the germline gene, perhaps due to a read error. The chain is built from TRBV7-2 and TRBJ2-3, with D perhaps matching TRBD2 (6 bases). CDR3 length: 15 amino acids. In germline, CDR1 is SGHTA, CDR2 FQGNSA. CDR3 amino acids: CASSLQAGRTDTRYF. CDR3 nucleotides: TGCGCCAGCAGCTTACAAGCGGGCCGCACAGATACGCGGTATTTT.